These 32 T cell receptor beta chains share one sample of origin, sequenced in a study of identical twins (dated by TCRdb to the mid-2010s). The library relied on 5' RACE. Sequencing used an Illumina HiSeq 2000. The public reads were reanalyzed by TCRdb: fastp trimming at Q25, MiXCR alignment, in-frame beta chains only. Under each unique CDR3 protein, matching rows form one entry showing the most common genes and DNA. A total of approximately 220,000 distinct CDR3 sequences appear in this sample, about 7.5% of them only once. The ten most abundant clones make up 1.9% of the sample. The same data also contributed to another study, on yellow fever vaccine responses in identical twins.

Material: memory (CD45RO+) T cells sorted from blood. What this sample's cell subset or site label stands for: CD45RO+ enriched T cells. These receptors were taken from a young woman in good health.

The chain links TRBV19 to TRBJ2-7; D not resolved. The germline V and J ends were trimmed by 6 bases and 6 bases, with 18 bases remaining between them. The CDR3 loop spans 14 amino acids. Germline lookup yields CDR1 LNHDA and CDR2 SQIVND (reference sequence). The CDR3 DNA sequence: TGTGCCAGTAGCCCCAGGACCTACCTCTCCGAGCAGTACTTC. Translation gives CASSPRTYLSEQYF.

This clonotype has more than one count but fewer than ten. J is TRBJ2-7 and V is TRBV7-2; TRBD2 is a possible D gene (5 bases). This CDR3 is 13 amino acids long. V lost 0 bases and J 2 bases, leaving 5 bases between the germline ends. The germline V gene encodes CDR1 SGHTA and CDR2 FQGNSA. The CDR3 coding sequence is TGTGCCAGCAGCTTAGCGACTACCTACGAGCAGTACTTC. Encoded protein: CASSLATTYEQYF.

The chain employs TRBV30 and TRBJ2-1, with 7 positions matching TRBD1. Germline V lookup: CDR1 GTSNPN, CDR2 SVGIG (reference sequence). This CDR3 is built from 13 residues. Unmatched junction bases numbered 4, after V lost 3 bases and J lost 5 bases. The CDR3 DNA sequence: TGTGCCTGGAGCAAAGGGGGCCACAATGAGCAGTTCTTC. This encodes CAWSKGGHNEQFF.

This clonotype was counted a few times. The chain combines TRBV7-3 with TRBJ2-3, with TRBD2 matching over 13 bases. V trimming: 4 bases; J trimming: 6 bases; junction bases outside the gene matches: 7. Germline values: CDR1 SGHTA, CDR2 FQGTGA. This CDR3 is 16 amino acids long. CDR3 sequence: CASSSGTSGAWDTQYF. The CDR3 DNA reads TGTGCCAGCAGCTCCGGGACTAGCGGGGCTTGGGATACGCAGTATTTT.

The rearrangement links TRBV11-2 to TRBJ2-1; 14 bases fit TRBD2. V lost 3 bases to trimming and J lost 2 bases; unmatched junction nucleotides: 3. CDR1 is SGHAT and CDR2 is FQNNGV in the germline V gene. This CDR3 is built from 17 residues. The CDR3 sequence: CASSFGTSGGAYNEQFF. CDR3 sequence (DNA): TGTGCCAGCAGCTTCGGGACTAGCGGGGGCGCCTACAATGAGCAGTTCTTC.

The rearrangement links TRBV6-4 to TRBJ2-1; 8 bases align to TRBD2. This CDR3 contains 19 residues. The germline V gene has CDR1 MRHNA and CDR2 SNTAGT. The CDR3 protein is CTFSPSGIKRERKDNEQFF. In DNA form, the CDR3 reads TGTACCTTCAGCCCCTCCGGGATCAAGCGGGAGAGGAAGGACAATGAGCAGTTCTTC.

Many counts were recorded for this clonotype. The J gene is TRBJ2-1, the V gene TRBV4-3; D is unclear. With 4 bases removed from V and 7 bases from J, the gap between germline ends came to 11 bases. This CDR3 comprises 13 residues. Germline assignment: CDR1 LGHNA and CDR2 YSLEER. The CDR3 region is CASSLTLRNEQFF. Here the CDR3 DNA reads TGCGCCAGCAGCCTCACCCTGAGGAATGAGCAGTTCTTC.

This clonotype was recorded at least ten times. DNA for the CDR3: TGTGCCAGCAGTGACGGGCAGAACTATGGCTACACCTTC. It yields the protein CASSDGQNYGYTF. The gene calls are TRBV6-1 and TRBJ1-2; no clear D gene. Looked up from germline, CDR1 is MNHNS and CDR2 is SASEGT. The CDR3 consists of 13 residues. Trimming stripped 3 bases from V and 2 bases from J, with 7 bases between.

The sample holds a few counts of this clonotype. V and J are TRBV4-2 and TRBJ2-5; D not resolved. The CDR3 extends over 15 amino acids. The V end was cut by 0 bases, the J end by 2 bases, with 10 bases between. The germline V gene encodes CDR1 LGHNA and CDR2 YNFKEQ. The CDR3 loop is CASSQDWQEQETQYF. The CDR3 nucleotides read TGTGCCAGCAGCCAAGATTGGCAGGAGCAAGAGACCCAGTACTTC.

This clonotype was recorded at least ten times. This chain uses TRBV7-9 with TRBJ2-1, with unresolved D. Deletions cut 5 bases from V and 0 bases from J, with 17 bases between. The CDR3 extends over 17 amino acids. Germline V lookup: CDR1 SEHNR, CDR2 FQNEAQ (reference sequence). CDR3 protein: CASSPRSRASSYNEQFF. The CDR3 nucleotides read TGTGCCAGCAGCCCAAGGAGCAGAGCGAGCTCCTACAATGAGCAGTTCTTC. The entire variable domain, with the rest obtained from reference TRBV7-9 and TRBJ2-1, is as follows: DTGVSQNPRHKITKRGQNVTFRCDPISEHNRLYWYRQTLGQGPEFLTYFQNEAQLEKSRLLSDRFSAERPKGSFSTLEIQRTEQGDSAMYLCASSPRSRASSYNEQFFGPGTRLTVL.

The chain employs TRBV20-1 and TRBJ2-2; a weak D match, TRBD1 (5 bases). Germline values: CDR1 DFQATT, CDR2 SNEGSKA (reference sequence). There are 14 residues in the CDR3. The V end was cut by 1 base, the J end by 4 bases, with 10 bases between. CDR3 nucleotide sequence: TGCAGTGCTAGAGGGGGCAGGGTCACCGGGGAGCTGTTTTTT. The encoded protein is CSARGGRVTGELFF.

The chain has TRBV3-1 and TRBJ2-5, with D possibly being TRBD1 or TRBD2 (6 bases each). V shed 2 bases and J shed 5 bases, with 12 bases lying between them. Germline V gene sequence: CDR1 LGHDT, CDR2 YNNKEL (reference sequence). The CDR3 spans 14 residues. This CDR3 is CASSQIQGRETQYF. The DNA of the CDR3 is TGTGCCAGCAGCCAAATTCAGGGGAGGGAGACCCAGTACTTC.

This clonotype was seen repeatedly, ten times or more. CDR3 sequence: CSARLAGATYEQYF. DNA for the CDR3: TGCAGTGCTAGACTAGCGGGGGCAACCTACGAGCAGTACTTC. The genes are TRBV20-1 and TRBJ2-7; 10 nucleotides align to TRBD2. The CDR3 is 14 amino acids. Germline CDR1 reads DFQATT; CDR2 reads SNEGSKA (reference sequence). The V gene end was trimmed by 2 bases and the J gene end by 2 bases; junction bases not matched to a gene: 3.

The chain is built from TRBV19 and TRBJ1-2, with D tentatively TRBD1 (6 bases). Per germline, CDR1 LNHDA and CDR2 SQIVND (reference sequence). V dropped 5 bases and J dropped 8 bases, with 12 bases sitting between them. The CDR3 length is 12 residues. CDR3: CASSPGARGYTF. In DNA form, the CDR3 reads TGTGCCAGTAGTCCAGGGGCGCGAGGCTACACCTTC.

To note about this clonotype: No conserved phenylalanine or tryptophan is present at the end of the CDR3, so a read error is the likely explanation. The J gene is TRBJ2-2, the V gene TRBV7-1, with no clear D. TRBV7-1 falls under the ORF class, with uncertain function. The CDR3 runs to 14 residues. DNA of the CDR3: TGTGCCAGGAGCCCCGGGCTCAGCTCCTGGGAACTGTTTTGT. Encoded protein: CARSPGLSSWELFC.

The genes are TRBV19 and TRBJ2-7, with 9 nucleotides matching TRBD1. Unmatched junction bases numbered 6, after V lost 4 bases and J lost 2 bases. This CDR3 is 15 amino acids long. CDR1 LNHDA and CDR2 SQIVND come from the germline V gene (reference sequence). CDR3 region: CASSTSGTGTYEQYF. The CDR3, as DNA: TGTGCCAGTAGTACCTCCGGGACAGGGACCTACGAGCAGTACTTC.

This clonotype was recorded many times. The genes are TRBV29-1 and TRBJ2-2; 8 bases line up with TRBD1. Per germline, CDR1 SQVTM and CDR2 ANQGSEA. The CDR3 length is 15 residues. J was trimmed by 4 bases and V by 6 bases; bases with no gene match: 10. The chain's CDR3 is CSVVLVTGATGELFF. The CDR3, as DNA: TGCAGCGTCGTCCTCGTGACAGGGGCCACCGGGGAGCTGTTTTTT.

Only a few counts were recorded for this clonotype. The rearrangement links TRBV7-4 to TRBJ2-3; 8 positions match TRBD2. Trimming took 6 bases from V and 4 from J; bases not matched to a gene: 18. This CDR3 is built from 18 residues. Germline lookup yields CDR1 SGHVT and CDR2 SQSDAQ. In DNA, the CDR3 is TGTGCCAGCAGAACCCTCCGGCCAGCGGGAGAACCGGCAGATACGCAGTATTTT. It codes for CASRTLRPAGEPADTQYF.

This clonotype appeared many times. The CDR3 sequence is CASSSDSYSNQPQHF. As DNA, the CDR3 is TGTGCCAGCAGTTCAGACAGTTATAGCAATCAGCCCCAGCATTTT. The chain employs TRBV27 and TRBJ1-5; a weak D match, TRBD1 (5 bases). The germline CDR1 and CDR2 sequences are MNHEY and SMNVEV (reference sequence). V was clipped by 4 bases and J by 0 bases, with 10 bases between them. The CDR3 spans 15 residues.

This clonotype was detected only a few times. The gene calls are TRBV5-4 and TRBJ1-1, with D possibly matching TRBD1 (5 bases). V lost 4 bases to trimming and J lost 7 bases, with 14 bases between them. This CDR3 comprises 13 residues. CDR1 SGHNT and CDR2 YYREEE come from the germline V gene (reference sequence). CDR3 sequence (DNA): TGTGCCAGCAGCCCCGGGGGGGTGGGTGAAGCTTTCTTT. This translates into CASSPGGVGEAFF.

V and J are TRBV20-1 and TRBJ1-2, with 10 bases matching TRBD1. The trim removed 5 bases at V and 8 bases at J, leaving 8 bases unmatched. Germline V lookup: CDR1 DFQATT, CDR2 SNEGSKA (reference sequence). This CDR3 spans 13 amino acids. CDR3 in amino acids: CSAPRDRGVGYTF. The CDR3 DNA reads as TGCAGTGCTCCAAGGGACAGGGGCGTGGGCTACACCTTC.

This clonotype has a count of ten or more. This chain's CDR3 is CAISPTAVGANVLTF. The CDR3 region has the DNA TGTGCCATCAGTCCAACAGCCGTTGGGGCCAACGTCCTGACTTTC. The chain recombines TRBV10-3 with TRBJ2-6, with D unclear. The CDR3 is 15 amino acids. Between the trimmed V and J ends, which lost 5 bases and 3 bases, there was a span of 11 bases. Germline CDR1 reads ENHRY; CDR2 reads SYGVKD.

This clonotype was counted at least ten times. The chain has TRBV7-9 and TRBJ1-1, with D possibly TRBD1 on 5 matching bases. Germline assignment: CDR1 SEHNR and CDR2 FQNEAQ (reference sequence). This CDR3 has 13 residues. Trimming shortened V by 1 base and J by 11 bases, and 14 bases separated the two germline ends. The CDR3 spells CASSLVQGARAFF. The CDR3 DNA reads as TGTGCCAGCAGCTTAGTTCAGGGCGCCAGGGCTTTCTTT. The full variable domain, completed using reference TRBV7-9 and TRBJ1-1, is DTGVSQNPRHKITKRGQNVTFRCDPISEHNRLYWYRQTLGQGPEFLTYFQNEAQLEKSRLLSDRFSAERPKGSFSTLEIQRTEQGDSAMYLCASSLVQGARAFFGQGTRLTVV.

The rearrangement links TRBV4-3 to TRBJ2-3; no clear D. Trimming removed 0 bases from V and 4 bases from J, with 8 bases in between. The germline gives CDR1 LGHNA, CDR2 YSLEER. The CDR3 is made up of 14 amino acids. In DNA form, the CDR3 reads TGCGCCAGCAGCCAAGATATCGGGCCAGATACGCAGTATTTT. Its translation: CASSQDIGPDTQYF.

The table lists this clonotype with a few counts. The chain couples TRBV20-1 to TRBJ2-7, with D unresolved. Germline assignment: CDR1 DFQATT and CDR2 SNEGSKA (reference sequence). The V end lost 3 bases, the J end lost 5 bases, and 14 bases lay between the germline ends. This CDR3 region has 13 residues. The CDR3 DNA sequence: TGCAGTGCTAGTTTAGGAGTTAGCCACGAGCAGTACTTC. This codes for CSASLGVSHEQYF.

J is TRBJ2-7 and V is TRBV6-2 or TRBV6-3, with TRBD2 matching 9 bases. The CDR3 totals 15 residues. Germline V gene data show CDR1 as MNHEY and CDR2 as SVGEGT. Trimming took 4 bases from V and 4 from J; bases not matched to a gene: 8. The DNA of the CDR3 is TGTGCCAGCAGTTCTCCGGGACTAGCTCTATACGAGCAGTACTTC. It yields the protein CASSSPGLALYEQYF.

This clonotype occurred once. This chain uses TRBV2 with TRBJ2-3; D is possibly TRBD2 (6 bases). The CDR3 runs to 16 residues. Germline CDR1 and CDR2: SNHLY and FYNNEI. V lost 4 bases, J lost 2 bases, and 16 bases lay in between. The CDR3 DNA sequence: TGTGCCAGCAGTGGGGGTGTTAGCGGACTCACAGATACGCAGTATTTT. It translates to CASSGGVSGLTDTQYF.

The rearrangement uses TRBV27 and TRBJ2-7, with 7 positions matching TRBD2. After removal of 10 bases from V and 1 base from J, the junction contained 10 bases not matched to a gene. CDR1 is MNHEY and CDR2 is SMNVEV in the germline V gene (reference sequence). The CDR3 spans 14 residues. As DNA, the CDR3 is TGTGCCACAGGCCGGGGGGACCGGTCCTACGAGCAGTACTTC. The encoded protein is CATGRGDRSYEQYF.

This clonotype has a count of ten or more. The chain uses TRBV4-3 and TRBJ2-5, with TRBD1 identical over 11 bases. CDR3 length: 16 amino acids. V lost 5 bases and J lost 4; bases outside the gene matches: 9. The germline CDR1 and CDR2 sequences are LGHNA and YSLEER. CDR3: CASSIGQGALVETQYF. CDR3 nucleotides: TGCGCCAGCAGCATAGGACAGGGGGCGCTTGTAGAGACCCAGTACTTC.

This clonotype was observed at least ten times. J is TRBJ1-2 and V is TRBV29-1; the match to TRBD1 covers 9 bases. The germline V gene encodes CDR1 SQVTM and CDR2 ANQGSEA. The V and J ends lost 0 bases and 4 bases, in that order; junction bases with no gene match: 12. The CDR3 contains 17 residues. The CDR3 coding sequence is TGCAGCGTTGAAGACCCCGCGTTAACAGGGGGCAGCTATGGCTACACCTTC. It specifies CSVEDPALTGGSYGYTF.

This clonotype showed up just a few times. The J gene is TRBJ2-1, the V gene TRBV4-2; TRBD2 agrees at 12 bases. The ends lost 1 base at V and 4 bases at J; junction bases unmatched: 2. Germline lookup yields CDR1 LGHNA and CDR2 YNFKEQ. This CDR3 has 16 amino acids. The CDR3 loop is CASSQGTSGAYNEQFF. CDR3 bases: TGTGCCAGCAGCCAAGGGACTAGCGGGGCGTACAATGAGCAGTTCTTC.

This clonotype has just a few counts. The V and J genes are TRBV12-5 and TRBJ2-5, with D tentatively TRBD1 (5 bases). The CDR3 sequence is 12 residues long. V was cut by 5 bases and J by 2 bases, with 6 bases left in between. Germline assignment: CDR1 LGHNT and CDR2 FRNRAP. The CDR3 sequence is CASGRGQETQYF. The CDR3 bases are TGTGCTAGTGGTAGGGGTCAAGAGACCCAGTACTTC. Full variable domain (outside the CDR3, taken from reference TRBV12-5 and TRBJ2-5): DARVTQTPRHKVTEMGQEVTMRCQPILGHNTVFWYRQTMMQGLELLAYFRNRAPLDDSGMPKDRFSAEMPDATLATLKIQPSEPRDSAVYFCASGRGQETQYFGPGTRLLVL.